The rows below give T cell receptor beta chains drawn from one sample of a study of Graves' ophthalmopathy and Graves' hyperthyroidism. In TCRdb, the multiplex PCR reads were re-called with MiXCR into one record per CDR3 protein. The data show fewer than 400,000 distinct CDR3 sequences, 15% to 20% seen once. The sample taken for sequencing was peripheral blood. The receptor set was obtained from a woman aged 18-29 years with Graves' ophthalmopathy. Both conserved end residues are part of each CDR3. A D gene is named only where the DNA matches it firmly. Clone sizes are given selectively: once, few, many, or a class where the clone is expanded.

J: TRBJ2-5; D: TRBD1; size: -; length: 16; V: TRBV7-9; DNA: TGTGCCAGCAGCTTTCCCGGACAGGCAAAAAAAGAGACCCAGTACTTC; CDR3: CASSFPGQAKKETQYF
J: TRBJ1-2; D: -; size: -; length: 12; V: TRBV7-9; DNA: TGTGCCAGCAGCCCTAGTCTGCATGGCTACACCTTC; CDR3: CASSPSLHGYTF
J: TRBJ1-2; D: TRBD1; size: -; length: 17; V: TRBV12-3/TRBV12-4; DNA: TGTGCCAGCAGTTTTGGTACAGGGGGCCTGAGGAACTATGGCTACACCTTC; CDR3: CASSFGTGGLRNYGYTF
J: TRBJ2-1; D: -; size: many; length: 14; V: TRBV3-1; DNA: TGTGCCAGCAGCCAGCGCGGCTCCTACAATGAGCAGTTCTTC; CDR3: CASSQRGSYNEQFF
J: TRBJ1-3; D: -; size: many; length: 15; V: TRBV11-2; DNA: TGTGCCAGCAGCTTAGAGGGCCTCTCTGGAAACACCATATATTTT; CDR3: CASSLEGLSGNTIYF
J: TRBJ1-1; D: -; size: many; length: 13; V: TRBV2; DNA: TGTGCCAGCATGGGAGGGACGTACACTGAAGCTTTCTTT; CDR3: CASMGGTYTEAFF
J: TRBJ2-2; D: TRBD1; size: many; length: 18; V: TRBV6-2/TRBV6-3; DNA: TGTGCCAGCAGTTACCGTCCACCGGGACAGGGTTCGGCCGGGGAGCTGTTTTTT; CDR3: CASSYRPPGQGSAGELFF
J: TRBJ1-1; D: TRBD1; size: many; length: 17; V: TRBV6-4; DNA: TGTGCCAGCAGGCGAAAGTCGGACAGGCTAATGAACACTGAAGCTTTCTTT; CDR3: CASRRKSDRLMNTEAFF
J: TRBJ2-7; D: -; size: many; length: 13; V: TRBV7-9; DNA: TGTGCCAGCAGCACAGGGCGTGCCTACGAGCAGTACTTC; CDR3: CASSTGRAYEQYF
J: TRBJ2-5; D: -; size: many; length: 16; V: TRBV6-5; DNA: TGTGCCAGCAGTTACTCGTTCGGACGGGCTTTGGAGGAACAGTACTTC; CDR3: CASSYSFGRALEEQYF
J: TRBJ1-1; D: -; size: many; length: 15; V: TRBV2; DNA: TGTGCCAGCACCCTGTTACCGGGACCGAACACTGAAGCTTTCTTT; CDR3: CASTLLPGPNTEAFF
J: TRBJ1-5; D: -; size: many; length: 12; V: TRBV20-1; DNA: TGCAGTGCTAGAGATCCCAATCAGCCCCAGCATTTT; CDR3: CSARDPNQPQHF
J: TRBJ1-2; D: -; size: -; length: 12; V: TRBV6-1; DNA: TGTGCCAGCAGAGCGGACACCTATGGCTACACCTTC; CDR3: CASRADTYGYTF
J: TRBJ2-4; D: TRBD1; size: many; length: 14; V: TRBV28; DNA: TGTGCCAGCAGCCTGACAGGGGCCAAAAACATTCAGTACTTC; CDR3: CASSLTGAKNIQYF
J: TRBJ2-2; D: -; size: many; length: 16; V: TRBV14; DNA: TGTGCCAGCAGCCAGTGGGGCGGAATAAACACCGGGGAGCTGTTTTTT; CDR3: CASSQWGGINTGELFF
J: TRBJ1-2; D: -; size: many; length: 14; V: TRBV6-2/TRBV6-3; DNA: TGTGCCAGCAGTTATTGGGCAGGGCCCTATGGCTACACCTTC; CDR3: CASSYWAGPYGYTF
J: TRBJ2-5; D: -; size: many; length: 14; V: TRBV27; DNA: TGTGCCAGCGCCATTCGGGGCTTACAAGAGACCCAGTACTTC; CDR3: CASAIRGLQETQYF
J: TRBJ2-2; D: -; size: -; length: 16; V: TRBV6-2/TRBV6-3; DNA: TGTGCCAGCATCTCCGGGACACCGGCGAACACCGGGGAGCTGTTTTTT; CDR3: CASISGTPANTGELFF
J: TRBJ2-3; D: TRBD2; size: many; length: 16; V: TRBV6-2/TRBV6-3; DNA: TGTGCCAGCAGTTACGGGCGGGGGTTGACGACAGATACGCAGTATTTT; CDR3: CASSYGRGLTTDTQYF
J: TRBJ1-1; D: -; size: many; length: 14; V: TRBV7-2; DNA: TGTGCCAGCAGCTCCGAGGGGGGGAACACTGAAGCTTTCTTT; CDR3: CASSSEGGNTEAFF
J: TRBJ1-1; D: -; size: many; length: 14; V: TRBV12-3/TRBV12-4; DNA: TGTGCCAGCAGTTTAGGAGGTCAACTCACTGAAGCTTTCTTT; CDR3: CASSLGGQLTEAFF
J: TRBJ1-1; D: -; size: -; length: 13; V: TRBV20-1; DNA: TGCAGTGCTATAGGACAGATGAACACTGAAGCTTTCTTT; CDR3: CSAIGQMNTEAFF
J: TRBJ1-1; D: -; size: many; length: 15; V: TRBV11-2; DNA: TGTGCCAGCAGCTTATCTCAGGGATCGAACACTGAAGCTTTCTTT; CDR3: CASSLSQGSNTEAFF